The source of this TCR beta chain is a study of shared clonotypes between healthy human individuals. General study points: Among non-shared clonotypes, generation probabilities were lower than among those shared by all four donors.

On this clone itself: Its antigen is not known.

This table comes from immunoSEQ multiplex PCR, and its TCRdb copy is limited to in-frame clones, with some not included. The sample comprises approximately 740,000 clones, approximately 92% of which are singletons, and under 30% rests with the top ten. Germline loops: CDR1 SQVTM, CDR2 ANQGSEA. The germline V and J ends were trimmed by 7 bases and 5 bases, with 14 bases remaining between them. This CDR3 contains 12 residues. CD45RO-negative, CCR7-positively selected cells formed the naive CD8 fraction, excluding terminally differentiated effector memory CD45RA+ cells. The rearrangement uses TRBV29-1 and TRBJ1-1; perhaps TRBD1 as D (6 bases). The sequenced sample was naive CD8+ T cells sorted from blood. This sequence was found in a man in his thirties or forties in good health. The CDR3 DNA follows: TGCAGCGCGGGGGGGCTTTGGACTGAAGCTTTCTTT. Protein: CSAGGLWTEAFF. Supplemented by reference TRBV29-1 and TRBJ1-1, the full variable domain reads SAVISQKPSRDICQRGTSLTIQCQVDSQVTMMFWYRQQPGQSLTLIATANQGSEATYESGFVIDKFPISRPNLTFSTLTVSNMSPEDSSIYLCSAGGLWTEAFFGQGTRLTVV.